This T cell receptor beta chain was identified in a study of T cell repertoires in ileal Crohn's disease. Study-wide background: Thiopurines (about ten) or anti-TNF agents (approximately 20) were given postoperatively to about half. Each sample's TCRB immunosequencing used around 470 nanograms of biopsy DNA.

Time point denoted: proximal margin of the surgical specimen (macroscopically non-inflamed). Adults with ileal or ileocolonic Crohn's disease and an indication for resection were eligible. The method was immunoSEQ multiplex PCR; TCRdb's version includes in-frame clones alone and lacks a portion of them. The sample has about 6,000 clones, nearly 80% seen once. V shed 6 bases, J shed 2 bases, and the junction held 4 bases outside the gene matches. The germline V gene has CDR1 MNHNS and CDR2 SASEGT. The CDR3 length is 15 residues. Of note for this clone: What it recognizes is unknown.

Study conclusions and caveats: Compared with CD4 T cells, sorted CD8 cells carried more expanded clones.

This clonotype was obtained from an adult with Crohn's disease. The sample consisted of ileal tissue. The gene calls are TRBV6-1 and TRBJ2-5; TRBD2 agrees at 12 bases. The CDR3 sequence: CASSPLAGGQETQYF. CDR3 bases: TGTGCCAGCAGCCCACTAGCGGGAGGACAAGAGACCCAGTACTTC.